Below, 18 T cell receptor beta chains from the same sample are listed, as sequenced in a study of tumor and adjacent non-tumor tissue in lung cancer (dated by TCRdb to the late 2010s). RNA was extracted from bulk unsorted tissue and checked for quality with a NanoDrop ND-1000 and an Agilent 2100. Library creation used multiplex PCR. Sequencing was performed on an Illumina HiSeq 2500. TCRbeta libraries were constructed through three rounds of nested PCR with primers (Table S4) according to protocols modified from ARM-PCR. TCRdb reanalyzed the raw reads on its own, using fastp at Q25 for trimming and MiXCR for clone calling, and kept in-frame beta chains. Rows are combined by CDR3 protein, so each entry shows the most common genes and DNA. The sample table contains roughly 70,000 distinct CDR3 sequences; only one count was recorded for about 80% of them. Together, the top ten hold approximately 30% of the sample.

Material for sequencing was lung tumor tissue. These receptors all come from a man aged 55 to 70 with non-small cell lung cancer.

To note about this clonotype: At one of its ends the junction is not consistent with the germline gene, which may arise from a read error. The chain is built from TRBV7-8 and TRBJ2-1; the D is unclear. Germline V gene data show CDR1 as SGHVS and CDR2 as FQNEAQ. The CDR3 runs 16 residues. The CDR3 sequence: CASNLTHVVPYNEQFF. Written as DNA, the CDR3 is TGCGCCAGCAACTTAACCCATGTAGTGCCCTACAATGAGCAGTTCTTC.

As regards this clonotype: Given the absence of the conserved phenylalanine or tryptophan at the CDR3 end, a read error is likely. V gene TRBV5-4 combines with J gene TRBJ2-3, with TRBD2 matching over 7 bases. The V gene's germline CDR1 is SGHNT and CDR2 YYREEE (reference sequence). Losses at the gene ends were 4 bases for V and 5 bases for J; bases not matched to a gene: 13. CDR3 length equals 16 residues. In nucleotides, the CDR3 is TGTGCCAGCAGCCCTATAGAGCGGGAACCGGGAGATACGCAGTATTTA. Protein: CASSPIEREPGDTQYL.

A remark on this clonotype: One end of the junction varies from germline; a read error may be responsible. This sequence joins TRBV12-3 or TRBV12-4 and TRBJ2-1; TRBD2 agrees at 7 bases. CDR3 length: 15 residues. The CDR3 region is CASRFPQRDHNEQLF. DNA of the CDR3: TGTGCCAGCAGATTCCCTCAGCGGGACCACAATGAGCAGCTATTC.

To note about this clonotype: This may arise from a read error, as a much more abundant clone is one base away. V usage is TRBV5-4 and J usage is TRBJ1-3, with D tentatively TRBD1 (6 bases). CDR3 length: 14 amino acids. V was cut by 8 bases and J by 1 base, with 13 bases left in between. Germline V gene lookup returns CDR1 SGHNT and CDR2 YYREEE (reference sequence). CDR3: CARSLGGSGNTIYF. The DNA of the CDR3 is TGTGCCAGGAGCCTAGGGGGTTCTGGAAACACCATATATTTT.

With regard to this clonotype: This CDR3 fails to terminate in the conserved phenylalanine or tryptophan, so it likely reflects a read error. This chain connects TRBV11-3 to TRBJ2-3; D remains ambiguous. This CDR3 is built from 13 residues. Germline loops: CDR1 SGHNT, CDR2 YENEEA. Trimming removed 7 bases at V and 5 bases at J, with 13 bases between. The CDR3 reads CASNLVPQDTQYS. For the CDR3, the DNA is TGTGCCAGCAACTTGGTCCCCCAAGATACGCAGTATTCT.

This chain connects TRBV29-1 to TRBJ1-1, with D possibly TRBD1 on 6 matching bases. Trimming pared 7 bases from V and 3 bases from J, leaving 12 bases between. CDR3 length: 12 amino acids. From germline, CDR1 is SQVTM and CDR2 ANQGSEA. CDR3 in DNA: TGCAGCGCTTCGGCAGGGGACACTGAAGCTTTCTTT. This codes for CSASAGDTEAFF.

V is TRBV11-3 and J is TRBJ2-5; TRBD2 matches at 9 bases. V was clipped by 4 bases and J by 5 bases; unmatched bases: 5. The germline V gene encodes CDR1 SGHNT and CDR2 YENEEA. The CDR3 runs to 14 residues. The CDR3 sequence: CASSSSGVGETQYF. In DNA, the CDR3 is TGTGCCAGCAGCTCTAGCGGGGTCGGTGAGACCCAGTACTTC.

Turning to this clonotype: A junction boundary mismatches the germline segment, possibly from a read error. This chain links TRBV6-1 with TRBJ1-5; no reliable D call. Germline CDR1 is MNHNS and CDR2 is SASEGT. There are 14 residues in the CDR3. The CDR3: CASTQEYSIQPQHF. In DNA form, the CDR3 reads TGTGCCAGCACCCAGGAGTATAGCATTCAGCCCCAGCATTTT.

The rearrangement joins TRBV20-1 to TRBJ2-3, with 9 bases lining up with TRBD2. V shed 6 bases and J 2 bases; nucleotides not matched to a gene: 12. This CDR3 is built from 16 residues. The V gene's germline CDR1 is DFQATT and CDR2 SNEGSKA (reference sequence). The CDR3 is CSAEPNSGRHTDTQYF. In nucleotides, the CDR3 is TGCAGTGCCGAACCTAATAGCGGGAGACACACAGATACGCAGTATTTT.

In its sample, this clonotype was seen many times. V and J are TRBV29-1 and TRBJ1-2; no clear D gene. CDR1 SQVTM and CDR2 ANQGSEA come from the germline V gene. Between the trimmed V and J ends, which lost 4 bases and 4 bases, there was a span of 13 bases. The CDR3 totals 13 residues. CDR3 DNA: TGCAGCGTTGTCCTCCGGGGTTCCTATGGCTACACCTTC. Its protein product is CSVVLRGSYGYTF.

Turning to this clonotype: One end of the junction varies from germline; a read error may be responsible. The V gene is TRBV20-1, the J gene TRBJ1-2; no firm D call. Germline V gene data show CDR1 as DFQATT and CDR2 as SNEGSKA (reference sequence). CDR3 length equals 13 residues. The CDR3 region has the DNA TGCAGTACTATGGAACCTCTATCGGCTGGCTACGCCTTC. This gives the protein CSTMEPLSAGYAF.

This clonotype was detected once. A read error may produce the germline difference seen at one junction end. The CDR3 region has the DNA TGTGTCAGCACCCCAGGACTAGCGGAGGAGGAGACCCAGTACTTC. Encoded protein: CVSTPGLAEEETQYF. The chain joins TRBV11-3 to TRBJ2-5; 10 bases are a match to TRBD2. The CDR3 is made up of 15 amino acids. Germline lookup yields CDR1 SGHNT and CDR2 YENEEA.

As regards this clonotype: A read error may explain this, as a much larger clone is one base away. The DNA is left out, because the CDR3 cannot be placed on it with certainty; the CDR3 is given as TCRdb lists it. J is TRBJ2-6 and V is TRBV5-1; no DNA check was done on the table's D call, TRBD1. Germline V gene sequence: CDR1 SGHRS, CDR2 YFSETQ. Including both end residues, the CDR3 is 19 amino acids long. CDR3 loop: CASSSTRQGVAWGANVLAF.

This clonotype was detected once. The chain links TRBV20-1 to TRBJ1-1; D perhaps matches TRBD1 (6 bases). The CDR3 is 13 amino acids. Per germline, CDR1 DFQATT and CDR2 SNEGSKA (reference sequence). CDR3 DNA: TGCATAGCTGCTAGAACAGGGACCACTGAAGCTTTCTTT. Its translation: CIAARTGTTEAFF.

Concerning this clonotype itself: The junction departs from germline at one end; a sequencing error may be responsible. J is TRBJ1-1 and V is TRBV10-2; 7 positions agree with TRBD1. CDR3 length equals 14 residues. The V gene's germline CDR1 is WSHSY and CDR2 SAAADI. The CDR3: CASSQDRANTVAFF. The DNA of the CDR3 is TGCGCCAGCAGTCAAGACAGGGCGAACACTGTAGCTTTCTTT.

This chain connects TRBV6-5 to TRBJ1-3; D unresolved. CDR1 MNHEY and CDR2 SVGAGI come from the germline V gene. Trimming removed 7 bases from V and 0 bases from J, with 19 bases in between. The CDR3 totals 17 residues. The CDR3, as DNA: TGTGCCAGCACCGAGACCTCCCCGCGGTACTCTGGAAACACCATATATTTT. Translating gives CASTETSPRYSGNTIYF.

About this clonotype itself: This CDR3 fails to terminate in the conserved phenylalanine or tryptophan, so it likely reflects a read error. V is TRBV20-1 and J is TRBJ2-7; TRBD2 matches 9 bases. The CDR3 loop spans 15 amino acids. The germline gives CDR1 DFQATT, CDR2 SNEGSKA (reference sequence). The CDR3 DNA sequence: TGCAGTGCTAACCCTCTGGCGGGAGGGGGTTACGGGCAGTACTTA. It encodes CSANPLAGGGYGQYL.

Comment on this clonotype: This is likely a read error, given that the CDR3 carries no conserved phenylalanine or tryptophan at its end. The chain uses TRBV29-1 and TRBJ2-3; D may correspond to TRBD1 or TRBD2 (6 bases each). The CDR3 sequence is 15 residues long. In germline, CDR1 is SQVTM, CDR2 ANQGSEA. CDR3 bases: TGCAGCGTGCAGGGTTCTCGCGGGGACACAAATACGCAGTATCTT. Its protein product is CSVQGSRGDTNTQYL.